Reported below is one T cell receptor (beta chain). The assay was immunoSEQ multiplex PCR, and TCRdb's table has in-frame clones only and misses some. The sample records some 70,000 clones, 90% to 95% being singletons. CDR1 and CDR2 (germline): MDHEN, SYDVKM. The CDR3 sequence is 13 residues long. The V and J ends lost 6 bases and 3 bases respectively, with 11 bases between them. This sample stems from a study of T cell changes during pregnancy in multiple sclerosis. The V and J genes are TRBV28 and TRBJ1-2, with D perhaps TRBD1 (6 bases). This material consisted of peripheral blood, taken in the second trimester of pregnancy. The TCR originated in a female donor in good health, enrolled as a control in a pregnancy study. CDR3 DNA sequence: TGTGCCAGCAGGACACAGGGTGACTATGGCTACACCTTC. Translation gives CASRTQGDYGYTF.